These 26 T cell receptor beta chains were all obtained from the same sample, sequenced in a study of blood T cells in healthy people across ages. A sample-barcoded 5' primer and a J-beta primer mix were used in a second PCR of about 7 to 12 cycles. From the 5' RACE reads, TCRdb called clonotypes with MiXCR, one entry per CDR3 protein. The sample carries around 1.7 million distinct CDR3 sequences, under 30% recorded once. Input material: blood. These receptor sequences come from a young woman in good health.

The table lists this clonotype with a few counts. DNA for the CDR3: TGTGCCAGCAGTTACGGGGGGGTGACAGAAGCTTTCTTT. It specifies CASSYGGVTEAFF. The chain recombines TRBV6-5 with TRBJ1-1; weak D call: TRBD1 (5 bases). Per germline, CDR1 MNHEY and CDR2 SVGAGI. The germline V and J ends were trimmed by 2 bases and 8 bases, with 12 bases remaining between them. There are 13 residues in the CDR3.

About this clonotype itself: This clone may be a read error of a much larger clone one base away. This chain links TRBV20-1 with TRBJ2-1; D is unclear. This CDR3 is 14 amino acids long. The germline gives CDR1 DFQATT, CDR2 SNEGSKA (reference sequence). CDR3 residues: CSAEVQASCNEQFF. The CDR3 DNA follows: TGCAGTGCAGAAGTCCAGGCCTCCTGCAATGAGCAGTTCTTC.

This chain connects TRBV12-3 or TRBV12-4 to TRBJ2-4, with D tentatively TRBD2 (6 bases). Trimming stripped 2 bases from V and 13 bases from J, with 33 bases between. The CDR3 runs 19 residues. The CDR3 reads CASSLPVVGGRSAYNEQYF. In DNA form, the CDR3 reads TGTGCCAGCAGTTTACCAGTAGTTGGGGGGAGAAGCGCCTACAATGAGCAGTACTTC.

The chain joins TRBV15 to TRBJ2-1; 8 bases are a match to TRBD1. Germline V gene sequence: CDR1 LNHNV, CDR2 YYDKDF (reference sequence). The CDR3 has 16 amino acids. V lost 0 bases and J lost 5; bases outside the gene matches: 6. The CDR3 sequence: CATSRDGSTGDNEQFF. CDR3 DNA: TGTGCCACCAGCAGAGATGGGTCGACAGGGGACAATGAGCAGTTCTTC.

The V gene is TRBV10-3, the J gene TRBJ1-5; 9 nucleotides line up with TRBD1. The CDR3 covers 13 residues. Unmatched junction bases numbered 4, after V lost 8 bases and J lost 5 bases. The germline V gene has CDR1 ENHRY and CDR2 SYGVKD. The CDR3 region is CAIGRTGDQPQHF. CDR3 sequence (DNA): TGTGCCATCGGCAGGACAGGGGATCAGCCCCAGCATTTT.

This clonotype was seen a few times. CDR3: CASSPPWGAETQYF. The CDR3 DNA is TGTGCCAGCAGCCCCCCCTGGGGGGCGGAGACCCAGTACTTC. V and J are TRBV7-9 and TRBJ2-5; the D call may be TRBD1 or TRBD2 (6 bases each). V dropped 5 bases and J dropped 5 bases, with 15 bases sitting between them. CDR3 length equals 14 residues. CDR1 and CDR2 from the germline V gene are SEHNR and FQNEAQ (reference sequence).

CDR3 nucleotides: TGTGCCAGCAGCTTAAATAGTCCCGGCGGGGGAGGGGATACGCAGTATTTT. Translated, it gives CASSLNSPGGGGDTQYF. The genes are TRBV7-2 and TRBJ2-3, with TRBD2 matching over 7 bases. V lost 2 bases and J lost 6; bases outside the gene matches: 14. The CDR3 extends over 17 amino acids. The germline V gene encodes CDR1 SGHTA and CDR2 FQGNSA.

The CDR3 spells CASGSGTVNGYTF. The CDR3 region has the DNA TGTGCTAGTGGCTCCGGGACAGTCAATGGCTACACCTTC. This chain uses TRBV12-5 with TRBJ1-2, with TRBD1 identical over 7 bases. The CDR3 sequence is 13 residues long. Losses at the gene ends were 6 bases for V and 6 bases for J; bases not matched to a gene: 7. Germline lookup yields CDR1 LGHNT and CDR2 FRNRAP.

A note on this clonotype: This may come from a read error, since a much larger clone is one base off. The V gene is TRBV5-1, the J gene TRBJ2-7; D call uncertain. In germline, CDR1 is SGHRS, CDR2 YFSETQ. The CDR3 covers 14 residues. CDR3 loop: CASNLGMWTGEQYF. The CDR3 nucleotides are TGCGCCAGCAACTTGGGTATGTGGACCGGGGAGCAGTACTTC.

The genes are TRBV12-3 or TRBV12-4 and TRBJ2-7, with a tentative D call TRBD2 (6 bases). CDR3 size: 11 residues. V was cut by 8 bases and J by 2 bases, with 7 bases left in between. In DNA, the CDR3 is TGTGCCAGCGCGGGAACCTACGAGCAGTACTTC. Translated: CASAGTYEQYF.

V gene TRBV20-1 combines with J gene TRBJ2-1; D gene uncertain. The CDR3 length is 13 residues. Deletions cut 0 bases from V and 7 bases from J, with 10 bases between. Germline V gives CDR1 DFQATT, CDR2 SNEGSKA (reference sequence). This chain's CDR3 is CSARDPSYNEQFF. The CDR3 nucleotides are TGCAGTGCTAGAGATCCCAGCTATAATGAGCAGTTCTTC.

This clonotype was detected only a few times. This chain joins TRBV20-1 and TRBJ2-7; maybe TRBD2 (6 bases). The V end was cut by 5 bases, the J end by 6 bases, with 14 bases between. CDR3 length: 12 residues. Germline CDR1 reads DFQATT; CDR2 reads SNEGSKA (reference sequence). CDR3 DNA sequence: TGCAGTGCTGCAGGAGGGAGTTCCGAGCAGTACTTC. Encoded protein: CSAAGGSSEQYF.

V is TRBV20-1 and J is TRBJ2-3, with 11 bases that match TRBD2. Germline V lookup: CDR1 DFQATT, CDR2 SNEGSKA (reference sequence). The CDR3 length is 14 residues. V gave up 8 bases and J gave up 7 bases; unmatched junction bases: 11. CDR3: CSPKIAGGRNTQYF. As DNA, the CDR3 is TGCAGTCCGAAAATAGCGGGGGGGCGGAATACGCAGTATTTT.

CDR3 nucleotides: TGCAGCGTTGGATTCCAGGGTAGTACTGAAGCTTTCTTT. Its translation is CSVGFQGSTEAFF. The rearrangement joins TRBV29-1 to TRBJ1-1, with D possibly matching TRBD1 (5 bases). CDR3 size: 13 residues. V was clipped by 4 bases and J by 5 bases, with 14 bases between them. Germline CDR1 is SQVTM and CDR2 is ANQGSEA.

This clonotype was seen a few times. This chain joins TRBV11-3 and TRBJ2-1; a weak D match, TRBD2 (6 bases). The germline V gene has CDR1 SGHNT and CDR2 YENEEA. With 0 bases removed from V and 0 bases from J, the gap between germline ends came to 9 bases. The CDR3 runs 16 residues. The chain's CDR3 is CASSLDPGSSYNEQFF. CDR3 bases: TGTGCCAGCAGCTTAGATCCCGGGAGCTCCTACAATGAGCAGTTCTTC.

The genes are TRBV28 and TRBJ1-5, with no clear D. Germline V gene lookup returns CDR1 MDHEN and CDR2 SYDVKM. There are 14 residues in the CDR3. Deletions cut 2 bases from V and 4 bases from J, with 9 bases between. CDR3 in DNA: TGTGCCAGCAGTTTAAATCCACAGAATCAGCCCCAGCATTTT. Translating it yields CASSLNPQNQPQHF.

The V call is TRBV5-5, the J call TRBJ1-1; the D gene is possibly TRBD1 (5 bases). This CDR3 has 12 residues. Germline V lookup: CDR1 SGHKS, CDR2 YYEKEE (reference sequence). Trimming shortened V by 4 bases and J by 11 bases, and 15 bases separated the two germline ends. The CDR3 DNA reads as TGTGCCAGCAGCGAGTACTGGGGACTCGCTTTCTTT. This codes for CASSEYWGLAFF.

This sequence joins TRBV4-3 and TRBJ1-1; TRBD1 matches at 8 bases. CDR3 length: 15 amino acids. CDR1 is LGHNA, CDR2 YSLEER, per germline. V lost 6 bases and J lost 0; bases outside the gene matches: 6. For the CDR3, the DNA is TGCGCCAGCAGTCCTAGCAGGGGGCTGAACACTGAAGCTTTCTTT. Translation: CASSPSRGLNTEAFF.

This clonotype was picked up a small number of times. The J gene is TRBJ2-5, the V gene TRBV7-2; the D gene is possibly TRBD2 (6 bases). The ends were cut back, 5 bases at V and 4 bases at J, with 14 bases in the middle. This CDR3 contains 14 residues. Germline CDR1 reads SGHTA; CDR2 reads FQGNSA. CDR3 region: CASSTRDSGETQYF. CDR3 nucleotides: TGTGCCAGCAGCACGCGGGACTCTGGAGAGACCCAGTACTTC.

The chain links TRBV7-8 to TRBJ1-5; 7 nucleotides agree with TRBD1. This CDR3 is 15 amino acids long. The trim removed 5 bases at V and 6 bases at J, leaving 10 bases unmatched. Per germline, CDR1 SGHVS and CDR2 FQNEAQ. In DNA, the CDR3 is TGTGCCAGCAGCCCATTCCGGGACAGCGTTCAGCCCCAGCATTTT. It translates to CASSPFRDSVQPQHF.

This clonotype was counted only a few times. This chain links TRBV7-2 with TRBJ2-1; 9 bases agree with TRBD1. In germline, CDR1 is SGHTA, CDR2 FQGNSA. The CDR3 has 13 amino acids. The junction had 6 bases not matched to a gene; V was cut back by 4 bases and J by 11 bases. CDR3 nucleotide sequence: TGTGCCAGCAGCTCACAGGGGGCCCGGAAGCAGTTCTTC. Its protein is CASSSQGARKQFF. Using reference TRBV7-2 and TRBJ2-1 for the parts outside the CDR3, the full variable domain is GAGVSQSPSNKVTEKGKDVELRCDPISGHTALYWYRQSLGQGLEFLIYFQGNSAPDKSGLPSDRFSAERTGGSVSTLTIQRTQQEDSAVYLCASSSQGARKQFFGPGTRLTVL.

The chain is built from TRBV25-1 and TRBJ2-3; 9 positions agree with TRBD1. J was trimmed by 4 bases and V by 3 bases; bases with no gene match: 8. Germline values: CDR1 MGHDK, CDR2 SYGVNS. The CDR3 extends over 16 amino acids. The CDR3 reads CASSELGTGTSDTQYF. CDR3 DNA: TGTGCCAGCAGTGAGCTGGGGACAGGGACATCAGATACGCAGTATTTT.

The table lists this clonotype with a few counts. This chain joins TRBV6-5 and TRBJ1-1; TRBD1 is a possible D gene (6 bases). V lost 6 bases to trimming and J lost 1 base, with 9 bases between them. Germline assignment: CDR1 MNHEY and CDR2 SVGAGI. The CDR3 covers 13 residues. The chain's CDR3 is CASRKQGNTEAFF. CDR3 nucleotides: TGTGCCAGCAGAAAACAGGGGAACACTGAAGCTTTCTTT.

J is TRBJ1-2 and V is TRBV6-5, with D possibly TRBD1 on 5 matching bases. Germline CDR1 is MNHEY and CDR2 is SVGAGI. Trimming took 0 bases from V and 3 from J, leaving 8 bases between them. The CDR3 contains 14 residues. This CDR3 is CASSYSGVHYGYTF. Written as DNA, the CDR3 is TGTGCCAGCAGTTACTCAGGGGTGCACTATGGCTACACCTTC.

As to this clonotype: A clone one base away is much larger, so this may be a read error. The V call is TRBV29-1, the J call TRBJ2-1; TRBD1 or TRBD2 may be the D gene (6 bases each). The CDR3 length is 11 residues. Per the germline V gene, CDR1 is SQVTM and CDR2 is ANQGSEA. The CDR3 DNA reads as TGCGGCGGGAAGGGGGGTAGTGAGCAGTTCTTC. It codes for CGGKGGSEQFF.

On this clonotype itself: One junction end does not reproduce the germline sequence, and a read error may be involved. The chain combines TRBV28 with TRBJ1-5; 9 bases are shared with TRBD1. The V gene's germline CDR1 is MDHEN and CDR2 SYDVKM. The CDR3 runs 16 residues. CDR3 DNA sequence: TGTGCCAGCCGTTTATTCCAGACAGGGGGTGGTCAGCCCCAGCATTTT. Translating it yields CASRLFQTGGGQPQHF.